This entry lists 13 T cell receptor beta chains sequenced from one sample in a study of siplizumab effects on memory and regulatory T cells. The repertoire was sequenced with immunoSEQ multiplex PCR; TCRdb's copy has only in-frame clones and lacks some. In the table there are around 100,000 clones, 75% to 95% of which are singletons. The sequencing input was CD4+ T cells sorted from blood. The origin of the receptors is a human donor in good health. Some clones in this sample may be carry-over from other donors' samples.

This chain joins TRBV10-3 and TRBJ2-1; unclear D gene. V gave up 0 bases and J gave up 5 bases, with 14 bases separating them. This CDR3 comprises 16 residues. Germline V gives CDR1 ENHRY, CDR2 SYGVKD. CDR3 in amino acids: CAISESFLGADNEQFF. The CDR3 DNA follows: TGTGCCATCAGTGAGTCGTTTCTTGGTGCAGACAATGAGCAGTTCTTC.

The chain has TRBV29-1 and TRBJ1-4; TRBD1 agrees at 8 bases. The CDR3 spans 15 residues. V lost 4 bases and J lost 1; bases outside the gene matches: 5. Germline-derived CDR1 and CDR2 are SQVTM and ANQGSEA. The CDR3 sequence is CSVVGTGVTNEKLFF. As DNA, the CDR3 is TGCAGCGTTGTTGGGACAGGAGTAACTAATGAAAAACTGTTTTTT.

This clone showed up just once. The V gene is TRBV4-1, the J gene TRBJ2-3, with TRBD2 as a possible D gene (6 bases). This CDR3 region has 14 residues. Between the trimmed V and J ends, which lost 5 bases and 5 bases, there was a span of 14 bases. In germline, CDR1 is MGHRA, CDR2 YSYEKL. Here the CDR3 DNA reads TGCGCCAGCAGCAGGTCTAGGAGGGTAGATACGCAGTATTTT. Encoded protein: CASSRSRRVDTQYF.

The chain has TRBV28 and TRBJ2-7; TRBD1 aligns across 9 bases. V trimming: 7 bases; J trimming: 5 bases; junction bases outside the gene matches: 15. Germline V gene lookup returns CDR1 MDHEN and CDR2 SYDVKM. This CDR3 is built from 16 residues. The CDR3 DNA reads TGTGCCAGCACCCTGGGGTGGGGACAGGGTATCCACGAGCAGTACTTC. Protein: CASTLGWGQGIHEQYF.

This chain links TRBV6-6 with TRBJ2-7; no reliable D call. V gave up 2 bases and J gave up 3 bases, with 11 bases separating them. Germline V gene data show CDR1 as MNHNY and CDR2 as SVGAGI (reference sequence). This CDR3 is built from 14 residues. The CDR3: CASSYSASVYEQYF. As DNA, the CDR3 is TGTGCCAGCAGTTACAGTGCGTCGGTCTACGAGCAGTACTTC.

The chain combines TRBV7-3 with TRBJ2-3; 7 bases are shared with TRBD2. V shed 5 bases, J shed 3 bases, and the junction held 2 bases outside the gene matches. The CDR3 totals 13 residues. The germline CDR1 and CDR2 sequences are SGHTA and FQGTGA. Written as DNA, the CDR3 is TGTGCCAGCAGCCCGCGGGGGACAGATACGCAGTATTTT. This gives the protein CASSPRGTDTQYF.

In this sample, this clone turned up once. This chain uses TRBV19 with TRBJ2-5, with TRBD1 matching over 9 bases. This CDR3 is 14 amino acids long. V shed 4 bases and J 5 bases; nucleotides not matched to a gene: 5. Per the germline V gene, CDR1 is LNHDA and CDR2 is SQIVND (reference sequence). The CDR3 coding sequence is TGTGCCAGTAGTAGAACAGGGGGCAGGGAGACCCAGTACTTC. Translating gives CASSRTGGRETQYF.

In this sample, this clone turned up once. CDR3 region: CASTLGVAEAFF. Here the CDR3 DNA reads TGTGCCAGCACACTGGGGGTCGCTGAAGCTTTCTTT. V is TRBV7-9 and J is TRBJ1-1, with TRBD1 as a possible D gene (5 bases). Germline CDR1 and CDR2: SEHNR and FQNEAQ (reference sequence). The CDR3 length is 12 residues. Trimming removed 7 bases from V and 6 bases from J, with 12 bases in between. Supplemented by reference TRBV7-9 and TRBJ1-1, the full variable domain reads DTGVSQNPRHKITKRGQNVTFRCDPISEHNRLYWYRQTLGQGPEFLTYFQNEAQLEKSRLLSDRFSAERPKGSFSTLEIQRTEQGDSAMYLCASTLGVAEAFFGQGTRLTVV.

The CDR3 protein is CASGFSGSTDTQYF. CDR3 bases: TGTGCTAGTGGTTTTAGCGGGAGCACAGATACGCAGTATTTT. The rearrangement joins TRBV12-5 to TRBJ2-3; 7 bases line up with TRBD2. After removal of 3 bases from V and 0 bases from J, the junction contained 0 bases not matched to a gene. The CDR3 runs to 14 residues. Germline V gene sequence: CDR1 LGHNT, CDR2 FRNRAP.

The V call is TRBV6-6, the J call TRBJ2-7; 7 bases fit TRBD2. Germline values: CDR1 MNHNY, CDR2 SVGAGI (reference sequence). The trim removed 10 bases at V and 1 base at J, leaving 7 bases unmatched. This CDR3 has 13 amino acids. CDR3 sequence reads: CATSRESSYEQYF. Here the CDR3 DNA reads TGTGCCACGTCGCGGGAGAGTTCCTACGAGCAGTACTTC.

The V gene is TRBV19, the J gene TRBJ2-2, with 10 bases aligning to TRBD1. V dropped 0 bases and J dropped 6; count of bases not matched to a gene: 1. The CDR3 consists of 15 residues. CDR1 is LNHDA, CDR2 SQIVND, per germline (reference sequence). This CDR3 reads CASSIEGTGAGELFF. The CDR3 region has the DNA TGTGCCAGTAGTATAGAGGGGACAGGGGCCGGGGAGCTGTTTTTT.

V is TRBV19 and J is TRBJ1-1, with unresolved D. The CDR3 has 11 residues. Germline assignment: CDR1 LNHDA and CDR2 SQIVND (reference sequence). Trimming removed 1 base at V and 6 bases at J, with 3 bases between. In DNA, the CDR3 is TGTGCCAGTAGTATAGGTTCTGAAGCTTTCTTT. Translated: CASSIGSEAFF.

The CDR3 DNA sequence: TGTGCCAGCAGCGTTGCCGGTACTAGCACAGATACGCAGTATTTT. Translating gives CASSVAGTSTDTQYF. V and J are TRBV9 and TRBJ2-3; D gene unclear. Deletions cut 2 bases from V and 0 bases from J, with 10 bases between. Per germline, CDR1 SGDLS and CDR2 YYNGEE. The CDR3 sequence is 15 residues long.